This TCR beta chain came from a study of OX40 agonist ivuxolimab in advanced cancers. Repertoires were generated with immunoSEQ multiplex PCR, while TCRdb's copy carries only in-frame clones and drops some. The data hold around 120,000 clones, with around 89% observed a single time. V was trimmed by 2 bases and J by 0 bases, leaving 8 bases between them. In germline, CDR1 is SGHDT, CDR2 YYEEEE. The CDR3 runs 15 residues. The sequences come from CD4+ or CD8+ T cells sorted from blood, collected in a trial of the OX40 agonist ivuxolimab. The receptor was isolated from an adult with an advanced solid tumor such as melanoma, head and neck, liver or kidney cancer. The chain carries TRBV5-6 and TRBJ2-2, with D tentatively TRBD1 (6 bases). The CDR3 loop is CASSLQGPNTGELFF. The CDR3 coding sequence is TGTGCCAGCAGCTTACAGGGCCCGAACACCGGGGAGCTGTTTTTT.